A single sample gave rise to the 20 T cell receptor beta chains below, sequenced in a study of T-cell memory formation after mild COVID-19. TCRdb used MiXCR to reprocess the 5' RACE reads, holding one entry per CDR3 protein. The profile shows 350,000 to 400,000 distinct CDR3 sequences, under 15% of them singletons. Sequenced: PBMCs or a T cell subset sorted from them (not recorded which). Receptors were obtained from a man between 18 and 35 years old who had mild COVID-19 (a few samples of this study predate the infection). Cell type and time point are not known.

The CDR3 here is CSARDHGRGQQPQHF. The CDR3 DNA reads as TGCAGTGCTAGGGATCACGGGAGGGGCCAACAGCCCCAGCATTTT. The chain has TRBV20-1 and TRBJ1-5; the D gene is possibly TRBD1 (5 bases). CDR1 and CDR2 from the germline V gene are DFQATT and SNEGSKA (reference sequence). CDR3 length: 15 amino acids. Trimming shortened V by 3 bases and J by 7 bases, and 19 bases separated the two germline ends.

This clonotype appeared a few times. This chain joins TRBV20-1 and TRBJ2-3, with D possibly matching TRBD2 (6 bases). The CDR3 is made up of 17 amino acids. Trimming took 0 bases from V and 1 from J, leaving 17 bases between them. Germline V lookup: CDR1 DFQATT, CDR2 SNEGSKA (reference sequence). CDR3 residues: CSARDPRGSGRTDTQYF. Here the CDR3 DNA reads TGCAGTGCTAGAGATCCCCGGGGTAGCGGTCGCACAGATACGCAGTATTTT.

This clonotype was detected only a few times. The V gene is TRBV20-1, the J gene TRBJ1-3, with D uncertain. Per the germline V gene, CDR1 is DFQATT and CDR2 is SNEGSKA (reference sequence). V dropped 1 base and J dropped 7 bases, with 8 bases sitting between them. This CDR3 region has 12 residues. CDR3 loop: CSARVAGNTIYF. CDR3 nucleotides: TGCAGTGCTAGAGTCGCCGGGAACACCATATATTTT.

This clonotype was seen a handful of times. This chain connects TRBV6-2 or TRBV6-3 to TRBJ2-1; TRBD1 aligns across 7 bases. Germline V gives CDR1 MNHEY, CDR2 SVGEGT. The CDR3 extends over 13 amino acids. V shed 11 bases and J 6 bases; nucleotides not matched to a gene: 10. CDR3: CAGRDRKTNEQFF. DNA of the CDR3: TGTGCCGGCCGGGACAGAAAGACCAATGAGCAGTTCTTC.

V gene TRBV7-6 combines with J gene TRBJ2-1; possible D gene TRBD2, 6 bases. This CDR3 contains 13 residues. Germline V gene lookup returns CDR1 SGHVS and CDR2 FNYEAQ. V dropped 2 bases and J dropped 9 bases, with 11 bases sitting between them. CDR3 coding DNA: TGTGCCAGCAGCTTACTCGGGGGTGGTGAGCAGTTCTTC. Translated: CASSLLGGGEQFF.

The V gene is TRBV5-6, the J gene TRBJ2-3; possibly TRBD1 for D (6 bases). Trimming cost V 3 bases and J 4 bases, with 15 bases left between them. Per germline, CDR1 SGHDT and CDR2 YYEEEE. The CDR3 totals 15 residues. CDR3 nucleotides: TGTGCCAGCAGCTGGGACATCGGGGTTGCAGATACGCAGTATTTT. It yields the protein CASSWDIGVADTQYF.

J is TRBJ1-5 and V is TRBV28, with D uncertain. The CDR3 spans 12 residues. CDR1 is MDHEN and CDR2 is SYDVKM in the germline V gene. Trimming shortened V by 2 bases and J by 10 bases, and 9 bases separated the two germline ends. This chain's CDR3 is CASSLLTAPQHF. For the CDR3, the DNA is TGTGCCAGCAGTTTACTGACGGCCCCCCAGCATTTT. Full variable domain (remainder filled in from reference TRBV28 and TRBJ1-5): DVKVTQSSRYLVKRTGEKVFLECVQDMDHENMFWYRQDPGLGLRLIYFSYDVKMKEKGDIPEGYSVSREKKERFSLILESASTNQTSMYLCASSLLTAPQHFGDGTRLSIL.

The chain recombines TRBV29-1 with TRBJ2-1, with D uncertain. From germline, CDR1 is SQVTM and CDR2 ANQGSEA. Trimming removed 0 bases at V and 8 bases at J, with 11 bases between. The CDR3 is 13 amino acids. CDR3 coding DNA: TGCAGCGTTGAAGATCTCCAAGTGGATGAGCAGTTCTTC. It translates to CSVEDLQVDEQFF.

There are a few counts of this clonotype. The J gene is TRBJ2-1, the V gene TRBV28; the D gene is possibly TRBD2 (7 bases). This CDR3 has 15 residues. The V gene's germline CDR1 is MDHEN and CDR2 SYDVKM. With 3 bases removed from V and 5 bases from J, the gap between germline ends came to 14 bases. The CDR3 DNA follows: TGTGCCAGCAGTTTGTCGGGGGGCCGTAACAATGAGCAGTTCTTC. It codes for CASSLSGGRNNEQFF.

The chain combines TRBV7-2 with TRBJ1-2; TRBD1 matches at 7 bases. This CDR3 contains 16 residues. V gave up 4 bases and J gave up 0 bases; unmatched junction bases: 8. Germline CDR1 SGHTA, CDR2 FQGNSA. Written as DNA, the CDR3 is TGTGCCAGCAGCTCTTACCTAGGGGGCCCTAACTATGGCTACACCTTC. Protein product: CASSSYLGGPNYGYTF.

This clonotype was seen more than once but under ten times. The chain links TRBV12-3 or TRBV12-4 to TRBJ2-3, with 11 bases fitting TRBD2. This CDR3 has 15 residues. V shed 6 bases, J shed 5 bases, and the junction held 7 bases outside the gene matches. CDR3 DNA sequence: TGTGCCAGCAGGGTAGCGGGGGGGATGGTAGATACGCAGTATTTT. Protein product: CASRVAGGMVDTQYF.

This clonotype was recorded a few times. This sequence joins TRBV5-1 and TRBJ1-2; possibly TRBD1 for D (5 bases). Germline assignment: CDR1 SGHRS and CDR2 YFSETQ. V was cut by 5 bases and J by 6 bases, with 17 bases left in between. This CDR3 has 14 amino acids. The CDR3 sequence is CASSELTGGDGYTF. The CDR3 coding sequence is TGCGCCAGCAGTGAGCTAACCGGGGGGGATGGCTACACCTTC.

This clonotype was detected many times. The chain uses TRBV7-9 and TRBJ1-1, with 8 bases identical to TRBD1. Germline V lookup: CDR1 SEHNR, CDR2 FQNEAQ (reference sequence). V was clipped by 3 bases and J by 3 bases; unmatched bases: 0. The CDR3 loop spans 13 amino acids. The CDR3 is CASSLTGDTEAFF. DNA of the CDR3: TGTGCCAGCAGCTTGACAGGGGACACTGAAGCTTTCTTT.

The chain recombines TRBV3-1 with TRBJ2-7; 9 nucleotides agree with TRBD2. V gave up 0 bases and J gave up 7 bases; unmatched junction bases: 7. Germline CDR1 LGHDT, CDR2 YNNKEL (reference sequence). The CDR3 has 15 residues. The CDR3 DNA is TGTGCCAGCAGCCAAGATCGCGGGGGGGCCCAAGAGCAGTACTTC. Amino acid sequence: CASSQDRGGAQEQYF.

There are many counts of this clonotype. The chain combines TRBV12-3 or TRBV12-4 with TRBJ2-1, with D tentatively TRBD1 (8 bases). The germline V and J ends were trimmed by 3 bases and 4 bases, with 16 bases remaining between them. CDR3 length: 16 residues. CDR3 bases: TGTGCCAGCAGTTTCTTCGGACAGGGAGGGTACAATGAGCAGTTCTTC. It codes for CASSFFGQGGYNEQFF.

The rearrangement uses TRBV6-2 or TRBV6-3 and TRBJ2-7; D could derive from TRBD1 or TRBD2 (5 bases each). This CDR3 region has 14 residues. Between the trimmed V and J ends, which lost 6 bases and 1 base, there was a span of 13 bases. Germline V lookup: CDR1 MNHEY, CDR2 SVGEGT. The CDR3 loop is CASRWDGFSYEQYF. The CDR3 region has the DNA TGTGCCAGCAGATGGGACGGGTTTTCCTACGAGCAGTACTTC.

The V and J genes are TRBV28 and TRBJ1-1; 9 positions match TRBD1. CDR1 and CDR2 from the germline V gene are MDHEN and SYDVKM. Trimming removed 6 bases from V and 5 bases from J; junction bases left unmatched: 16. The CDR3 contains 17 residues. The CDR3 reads CASRNGRQGEVRTEAFF. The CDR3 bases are TGTGCCAGCAGAAATGGGAGACAGGGGGAAGTGAGAACTGAAGCTTTCTTT. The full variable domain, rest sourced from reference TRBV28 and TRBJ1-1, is DVKVTQSSRYLVKRTGEKVFLECVQDMDHENMFWYRQDPGLGLRLIYFSYDVKMKEKGDIPEGYSVSREKKERFSLILESASTNQTSMYLCASRNGRQGEVRTEAFFGQGTRLTVV.

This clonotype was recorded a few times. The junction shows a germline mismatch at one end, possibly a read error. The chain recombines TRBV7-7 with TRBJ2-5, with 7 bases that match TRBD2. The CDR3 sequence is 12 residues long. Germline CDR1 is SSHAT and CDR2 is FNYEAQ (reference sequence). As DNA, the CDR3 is TGTGCTAGCAGCCGCCCGGGGGGGACCCAGTACTTC. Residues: CASSRPGGTQYF.

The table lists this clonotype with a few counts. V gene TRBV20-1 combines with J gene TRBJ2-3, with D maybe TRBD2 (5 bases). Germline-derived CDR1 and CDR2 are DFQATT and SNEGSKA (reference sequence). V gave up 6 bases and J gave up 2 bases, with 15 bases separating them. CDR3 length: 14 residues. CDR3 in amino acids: CSAPRAGLTDTQYF. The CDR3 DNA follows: TGCAGTGCCCCCCGGGCGGGCCTCACAGATACGCAGTATTTT.

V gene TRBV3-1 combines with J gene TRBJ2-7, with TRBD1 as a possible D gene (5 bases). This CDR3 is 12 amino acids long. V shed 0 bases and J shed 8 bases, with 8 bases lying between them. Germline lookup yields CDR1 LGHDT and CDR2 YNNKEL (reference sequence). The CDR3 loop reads CASSQEHRKQYF. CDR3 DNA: TGTGCCAGCAGCCAAGAGCACAGGAAGCAGTACTTC.